The rows below give T cell receptor beta chains drawn from one sample of a study of shared clonotypes between healthy human individuals. The data were produced by immunoSEQ multiplex PCR, yet TCRdb's version contains in-frame clones alone and is incomplete. The sample carries some 2,400,000 clones, around 95% recorded once. The material sequenced was naive CD4+ T cells sorted from blood. The receptors stem from a man younger than 30 in good health. Each CDR3 is given with its conserved first and last residue. The order of the fields is V gene, J gene, D gene, clone size, CDR3 length, CDR3 protein, CDR3 DNA. The D gene is left open where the match is weak. The listing skips clone size in some rows; elsewhere it reads once, few, many or a size class.

v_call: TRBV5-1
j_call: TRBJ1-6
d_call: NA
clone_size: NA
cdr3_length: 14
cdr3_aa: CASSLEGTNSPLHF
cdr3_nt: TGCGCCAGCAGCTTGGAAGGGACCAATTCACCCCTCCACTTT

v_call: TRBV7-2
j_call: TRBJ2-1
d_call: TRBD2
clone_size: NA
cdr3_length: 15
cdr3_aa: CASSLVAGGGNEQFF
cdr3_nt: TGTGCCAGCAGCTTAGTAGCGGGAGGAGGGAATGAGCAGTTCTTC

v_call: TRBV30
j_call: TRBJ1-6
d_call: TRBD1
clone_size: NA
cdr3_length: 15
cdr3_aa: CAWSPGGSYNSPLHF
cdr3_nt: TGTGCCTGGAGCCCAGGGGGCTCCTATAATTCACCCCTCCACTTT

v_call: TRBV2
j_call: TRBJ2-2
d_call: TRBD1
clone_size: NA
cdr3_length: 14
cdr3_aa: CASSTGVGTGELFF
cdr3_nt: TGTGCCAGCAGTACAGGGGTAGGGACCGGGGAGCTGTTTTTT

v_call: TRBV28
j_call: TRBJ2-5
d_call: NA
clone_size: NA
cdr3_length: 13
cdr3_aa: CASNRPLQETQYF
cdr3_nt: TGTGCCAGCAATCGACCGCTACAAGAGACCCAGTACTTC

v_call: TRBV10-1
j_call: TRBJ1-1
d_call: NA
clone_size: NA
cdr3_length: 13
cdr3_aa: CASSEAVNTEAFF
cdr3_nt: TGCGCCAGCAGTGAGGCCGTGAACACTGAAGCTTTCTTT

v_call: TRBV6-1
j_call: TRBJ2-4
d_call: NA
clone_size: NA
cdr3_length: 15
cdr3_aa: CASSEFSRYKNIQYF
cdr3_nt: TGTGCCAGCAGTGAATTCTCTCGCTACAAAAACATTCAGTACTTC

v_call: TRBV6-5
j_call: TRBJ1-3
d_call: NA
clone_size: NA
cdr3_length: 14
cdr3_aa: CASRTQFSGNTIYF
cdr3_nt: TGTGCCAGCAGGACACAGTTCTCTGGAAACACCATATATTTT

v_call: TRBV6-6
j_call: TRBJ1-4
d_call: NA
clone_size: once
cdr3_length: 16
cdr3_aa: CASSYSRTASNEKLFF
cdr3_nt: TGTGCCAGCAGTTACTCGCGGACAGCCTCTAATGAAAAACTGTTTTTT

v_call: TRBV5-1
j_call: TRBJ2-7
d_call: NA
clone_size: once
cdr3_length: 15
cdr3_aa: CASSSDIGGGYEQYF
cdr3_nt: TGCGCCAGCAGCTCGGATATTGGAGGGGGCTACGAGCAGTACTTC

v_call: TRBV6-5
j_call: TRBJ2-2
d_call: TRBD2
clone_size: once
cdr3_length: 13
cdr3_aa: CASRILAGGELFF
cdr3_nt: TGTGCCAGCAGGATTCTAGCGGGAGGGGAGCTGTTTTTT